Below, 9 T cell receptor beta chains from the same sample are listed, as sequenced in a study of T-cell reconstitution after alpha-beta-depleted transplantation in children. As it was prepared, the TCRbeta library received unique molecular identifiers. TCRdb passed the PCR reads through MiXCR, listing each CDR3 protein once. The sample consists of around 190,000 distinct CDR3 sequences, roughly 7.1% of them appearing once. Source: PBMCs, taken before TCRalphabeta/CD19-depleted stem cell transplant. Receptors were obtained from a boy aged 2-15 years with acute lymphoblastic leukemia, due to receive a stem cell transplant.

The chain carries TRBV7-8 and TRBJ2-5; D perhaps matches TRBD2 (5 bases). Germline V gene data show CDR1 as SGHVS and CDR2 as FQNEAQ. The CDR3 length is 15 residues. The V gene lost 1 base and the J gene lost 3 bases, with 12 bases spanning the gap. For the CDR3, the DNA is TGTGCCAGCAGCTTAGTTCGGACTGGGGAAGAGACCCAGTACTTC. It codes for CASSLVRTGEETQYF.

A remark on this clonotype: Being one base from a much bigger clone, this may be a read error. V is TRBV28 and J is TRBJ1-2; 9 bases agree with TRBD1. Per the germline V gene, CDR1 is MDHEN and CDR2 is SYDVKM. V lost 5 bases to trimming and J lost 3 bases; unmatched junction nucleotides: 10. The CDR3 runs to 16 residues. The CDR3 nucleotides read TGTGCCAGCAGTCCAAGCCCGGGACAGGGTGACTATGGCTACACCTTC. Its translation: CASSPSPGQGDYGYTF.

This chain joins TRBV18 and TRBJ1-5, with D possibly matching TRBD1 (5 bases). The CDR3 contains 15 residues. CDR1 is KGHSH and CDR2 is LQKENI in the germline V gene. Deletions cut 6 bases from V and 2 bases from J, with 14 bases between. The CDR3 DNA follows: TGTGCCAGCTCCCCAGCGAGGGGTGGCAATCAGCCCCAGCATTTT. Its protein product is CASSPARGGNQPQHF. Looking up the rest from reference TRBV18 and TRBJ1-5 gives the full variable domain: NAGVMQNPRHLVRRRGQEARLRCSPMKGHSHVYWYRQLPEEGLKFMVYLQKENIIDESGMPKERFSAEFPKEGPSILRIQQVVRGDSAAYFCASSPARGGNQPQHFGDGTRLSIL.

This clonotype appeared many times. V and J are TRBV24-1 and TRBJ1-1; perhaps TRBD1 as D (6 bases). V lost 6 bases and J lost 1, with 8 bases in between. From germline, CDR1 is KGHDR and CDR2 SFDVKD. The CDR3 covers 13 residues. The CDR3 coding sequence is TGTGCCACCAGTTCACAGGGGAACACTGAAGCTTTCTTT. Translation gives CATSSQGNTEAFF.

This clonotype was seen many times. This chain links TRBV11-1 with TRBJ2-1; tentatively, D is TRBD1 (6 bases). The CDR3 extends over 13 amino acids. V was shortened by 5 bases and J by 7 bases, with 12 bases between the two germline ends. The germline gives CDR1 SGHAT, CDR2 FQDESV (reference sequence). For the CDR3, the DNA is TGTGCCAGCAGCGTTATCAGGGGTAATGAGCAGTTCTTC. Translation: CASSVIRGNEQFF.

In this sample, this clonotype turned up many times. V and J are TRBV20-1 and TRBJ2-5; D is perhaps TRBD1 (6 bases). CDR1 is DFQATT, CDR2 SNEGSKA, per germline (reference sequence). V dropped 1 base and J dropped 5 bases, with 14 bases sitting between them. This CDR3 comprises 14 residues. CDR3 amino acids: CSARVQGASETQYF. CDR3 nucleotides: TGCAGTGCTAGAGTACAGGGTGCGTCGGAGACCCAGTACTTC.

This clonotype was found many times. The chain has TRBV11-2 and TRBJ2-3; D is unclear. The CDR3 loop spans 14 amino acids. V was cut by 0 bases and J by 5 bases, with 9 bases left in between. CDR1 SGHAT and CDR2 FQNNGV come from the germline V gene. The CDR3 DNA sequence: TGTGCCAGCAGCTTAGACACTCAGCGAGATACGCAGTATTTT. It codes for CASSLDTQRDTQYF. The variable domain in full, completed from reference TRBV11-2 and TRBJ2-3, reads EAGVAQSPRYKIIEKRQSVAFWCNPISGHATLYWYQQILGQGPKLLIQFQNNGVVDDSQLPKDRFSAERLKGVDSTLKIQPAKLEDSAVYLCASSLDTQRDTQYFGPGTRLTVL.

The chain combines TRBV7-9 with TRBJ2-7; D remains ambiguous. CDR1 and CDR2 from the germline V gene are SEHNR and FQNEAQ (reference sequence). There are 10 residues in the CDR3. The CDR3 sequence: CALSSYEQYF. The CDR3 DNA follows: TGTGCTCTCTCGAGCTACGAGCAGTACTTC.

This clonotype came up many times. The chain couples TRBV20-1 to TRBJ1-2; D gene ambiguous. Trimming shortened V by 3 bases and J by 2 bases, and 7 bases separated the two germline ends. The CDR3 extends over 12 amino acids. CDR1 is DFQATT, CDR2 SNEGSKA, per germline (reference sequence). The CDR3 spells CSASGPNYGYTF. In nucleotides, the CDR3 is TGCAGTGCTAGCGGGCCAAACTATGGCTACACCTTC.